One sample yielded the 22 T cell receptor beta chains listed below, sequenced in a study of regulatory T cells in long-lasting Graves disease. Libraries of TCR beta came from iRepertoire HTBI primers plus Arm-PCR of CDR3 regions. In TCRdb, the multiplex PCR reads were re-called with MiXCR into one record per CDR3 protein. The sample has roughly 490,000 distinct CDR3 sequences, under 25% seen once. Indicated time point: persistent/refractory GD, antithyroid drugs over 5 years with positive TRAb. The authors made the TCR library using RNA they extracted from PBMCs. Sequences were derived from peripheral blood mononuclear cells (PBMCs), sampled when the disease was refractory, from a patient treated with antithyroid drugs. The receptors come from a female donor with Graves disease.

This clonotype was seen repeatedly, ten times or more. J is TRBJ2-7 and V is TRBV12-3 or TRBV12-4; 9 bases are shared with TRBD1. The length of the CDR3 is 15 residues. The trim removed 6 bases at V and 4 bases at J, leaving 10 bases unmatched. CDR3: CASSDPPGQGYEQYF. The CDR3 DNA is TGTGCCAGCAGCGACCCACCCGGACAGGGGTACGAGCAGTACTTC.

This clonotype appeared many times. The V call is TRBV7-8, the J call TRBJ2-5; 8 bases fit TRBD1. There are 16 residues in the CDR3. Germline assignment: CDR1 SGHVS and CDR2 FQNEAQ. The ends lost 4 bases at V and 4 bases at J; junction bases unmatched: 11. The CDR3 protein is CASSYLSGQGRETQYF. As DNA, the CDR3 is TGTGCCAGCAGCTACTTGTCTGGACAGGGAAGAGAGACCCAGTACTTC.

This clonotype was detected ten times or more. This chain connects TRBV11-3 to TRBJ1-4; D uncertain. CDR3 size: 12 residues. V was trimmed by 0 bases and J by 10 bases, leaving 6 bases between them. The V gene's germline CDR1 is SGHNT and CDR2 YENEEA. CDR3 DNA: TGTGCCAGCAGCTTAGATCCCGGAAAACTGTTTTTT. Its translation is CASSLDPGKLFF.

The gene calls are TRBV19 and TRBJ1-6; D remains unclear. Germline-derived CDR1 and CDR2 are LNHDA and SQIVND (reference sequence). The CDR3 runs to 13 residues. Trimming pared 7 bases from V and 7 bases from J, leaving 11 bases between. In DNA, the CDR3 is TGTGCCAGTACCCGGGTGGCGAATTCACCCCTCCACTTT. Its translation is CASTRVANSPLHF.

The chain recombines TRBV25-1 with TRBJ2-2; 7 bases fit TRBD1. The CDR3 loop spans 16 amino acids. With 3 bases clipped from V and 5 bases from J, the junction kept 9 bases outside the gene matches. Germline values: CDR1 MGHDK, CDR2 SYGVNS. The CDR3 is CASSDLKGARTGELFF. CDR3 DNA sequence: TGTGCCAGCAGTGACCTCAAGGGGGCTCGGACCGGGGAGCTGTTTTTT.

This clonotype was counted at least ten times. The V and J genes are TRBV11-2 and TRBJ2-7, with a tentative D call TRBD1 (5 bases). CDR3 size: 14 residues. Looked up from germline, CDR1 is SGHAT and CDR2 is FQNNGV. With 1 base removed from V and 3 bases from J, the gap between germline ends came to 10 bases. In DNA, the CDR3 is TGTGCCAGCAGCTTAGCCCAGGGAAACTACGAGCAGTACTTC. It specifies CASSLAQGNYEQYF.

This clonotype was detected ten times or more. This chain uses TRBV28 with TRBJ1-1; D call uncertain. The CDR3 is 11 residues long. CDR1 and CDR2 (germline): MDHEN, SYDVKM. Deletions cut 6 bases from V and 1 base from J, with 3 bases between. The CDR3 is CASRQNTEAFF. CDR3 coding DNA: TGTGCCAGCAGACAGAACACTGAAGCTTTCTTT. Together with reference TRBV28 and TRBJ1-1, the CDR3 gives the full variable domain: DVKVTQSSRYLVKRTGEKVFLECVQDMDHENMFWYRQDPGLGLRLIYFSYDVKMKEKGDIPEGYSVSREKKERFSLILESASTNQTSMYLCASRQNTEAFFGQGTRLTVV.

A few counts support this clonotype. The chain recombines TRBV5-6 with TRBJ2-1; no clear D. Germline CDR1 reads SGHDT; CDR2 reads YYEEEE. V lost 1 base to trimming and J lost 5 bases, with 7 bases between them. The CDR3 totals 13 residues. CDR3 sequence: CASSLNSNNEQFF. CDR3 DNA: TGTGCCAGCAGCTTGAACAGCAACAATGAGCAGTTCTTC.

This clonotype occurred many times. This chain uses TRBV20-1 with TRBJ2-1, with 12 bases matching TRBD1. Germline CDR1 DFQATT, CDR2 SNEGSKA (reference sequence). Trimming removed 4 bases from V and 8 bases from J; junction bases left unmatched: 6. The CDR3 contains 14 residues. The CDR3 loop is CSATTGTGGDEQFF. In nucleotides, the CDR3 is TGCAGTGCTACCACCGGGACAGGGGGCGATGAGCAGTTCTTC.

In this sample, this clonotype turned up many times. CDR3 sequence (DNA): TGTGCCAGCAGCCTCGACAGGCCCACTGAAGCTTTCTTT. It yields the protein CASSLDRPTEAFF. The chain employs TRBV11-3 and TRBJ1-1, with D perhaps matching TRBD1 (6 bases). V was cut by 5 bases and J by 4 bases, with 11 bases left in between. This CDR3 has 13 amino acids. In germline, CDR1 is SGHNT, CDR2 YENEEA.

This clonotype was detected many times. V and J are TRBV7-2 and TRBJ2-7; 8 bases fit TRBD2. From germline, CDR1 is SGHTA and CDR2 FQGNSA. There are 14 residues in the CDR3. Trimming removed 7 bases from V and 2 bases from J; junction bases left unmatched: 7. The CDR3 sequence: CASTGGGRAYEQYF. The CDR3 DNA sequence: TGTGCCAGCACCGGGGGGGGGAGGGCCTACGAGCAGTACTTC.

In this sample, this clonotype turned up many times. V is TRBV29-1 and J is TRBJ1-2; no reliable D call. V lost 1 base to trimming and J lost 4 bases, with 7 bases between them. This CDR3 has 12 amino acids. In germline, CDR1 is SQVTM, CDR2 ANQGSEA. CDR3 region: CSVEVSSYGYTF. The CDR3 DNA is TGCAGCGTTGAAGTCAGTTCCTATGGCTACACCTTC.

This clonotype was found a few times. The chain couples TRBV7-3 to TRBJ1-1, with 7 nucleotides matching TRBD1. Germline CDR1 reads SGHTA; CDR2 reads FQGTGA. Germline trimming cut 4 bases from V and 4 bases from J; bases unmatched to any gene: 6. The CDR3 is made up of 14 amino acids. CDR3 protein: CASSSGQSSTEAFF. Written as DNA, the CDR3 is TGTGCCAGCAGCTCGGGACAGTCGAGCACTGAAGCTTTCTTT.

A note on this clonotype: One end of the junction does not line up with germline, which may come from a read error. The V and J genes are TRBV7-2 and TRBJ1-3, with no clear D. CDR3 length: 16 residues. Germline values: CDR1 SGHTA, CDR2 FQGNSA. CDR3 DNA: TGTGCCAGCAGCTTAGTGGGTCCGATCTCTGGAAACACCACATATTTT. Protein product: CASSLVGPISGNTTYF.

This clonotype appeared once. A much larger clone differs by one base, so this may be a read error. The chain employs TRBV6-2 or TRBV6-3 and TRBJ2-2, with a weak D call TRBD2 (5 bases). The CDR3 sequence is 12 residues long. Looked up from germline, CDR1 is MNHEY and CDR2 is SVGEGT. CDR3 sequence reads: CASSYPPGEQFF. CDR3 DNA: TGTGCCAGCAGTTACCCCCCCGGGGAGCAGTTTTTT.

The rearrangement joins TRBV19 to TRBJ2-7, with 8 bases aligning to TRBD1. The CDR3 length is 15 residues. Germline V gene lookup returns CDR1 LNHDA and CDR2 SQIVND (reference sequence). V was pared by 8 bases and J by 7 bases, with 16 bases of the junction left unmatched. The CDR3 here is CASSTETGALREQYF. DNA of the CDR3: TGTGCCAGTTCCACCGAGACAGGGGCCCTGAGAGAGCAGTACTTC. The variable domain in full, with the rest retrieved from reference TRBV19 and TRBJ2-7, is DGGITQSPKYLFRKEGQNVTLSCEQNLNHDAMYWYRQDPGQGLRLIYYSQIVNDFQKGDIAEGYSVSREKKESFPLTVTSAQKNPTAFYLCASSTETGALREQYFGPGTRLTVT.

This chain connects TRBV20-1 to TRBJ1-6; D might be TRBD1 (5 bases). The length of the CDR3 is 14 residues. CDR1 is DFQATT and CDR2 is SNEGSKA in the germline V gene (reference sequence). V gave up 6 bases and J gave up 6 bases, with 15 bases separating them. The chain's CDR3 is CSATGTQANSPLHF. CDR3 nucleotide sequence: TGCAGTGCAACCGGGACGCAGGCTAATTCACCCCTCCACTTT.

Concerning this clonotype itself: A read error is possible here, since a much larger clone lies one base away. This chain connects TRBV7-2 to TRBJ1-1; D gene ambiguous. This CDR3 comprises 13 residues. Germline V CDR1 and CDR2: SGHTA, FQGNSA. The CDR3 loop is CASSPYQITEALF. CDR3 DNA sequence: TGTGCCAGCAGCCCCTATCAAATCACTGAAGCTCTCTTT.

Of note for this clonotype: Just one base apart from a much larger clone, this may be a read error. This sequence joins TRBV6-1 and TRBJ1-5, with D tentatively TRBD1 (5 bases). Germline CDR1 and CDR2: MNHNS and SASEGT. This CDR3 contains 13 residues. Trimming stripped 4 bases from V and 5 bases from J, with 9 bases between. This CDR3 is CASSGSRDQPQHF. The CDR3 coding sequence is TGTGCCAGCAGTGGGTCCAGGGATCAGCCCCAGCATTTT.

This clonotype was seen repeatedly, ten times or more. This sequence joins TRBV28 and TRBJ2-7, with 8 nucleotides matching TRBD2. The germline V gene has CDR1 MDHEN and CDR2 SYDVKM. With V trimmed by 5 bases and J by 4 bases, 16 bases remained unmatched. The CDR3 totals 17 residues. The CDR3 DNA is TGTGCCAGCAGTGACCCACCGGGGAGCGGGAGCGGGTACGAGCAGTACTTC. Amino acids: CASSDPPGSGSGYEQYF.

The V call is TRBV6-2 or TRBV6-3, the J call TRBJ1-2; D gene unclear. Germline lookup yields CDR1 MNHEY and CDR2 SVGEGT. Trimming removed 5 bases at V and 0 bases at J, with 19 bases between. The CDR3 runs 17 residues. CDR3 amino acids: CASSDSTTRTANYGYTF. The CDR3 bases are TGTGCCAGCAGTGATTCTACGACCCGGACCGCTAACTATGGCTACACCTTC.

On this clonotype itself: This may arise from a read error, as a much more abundant clone is one base away. The rearrangement links TRBV7-9 to TRBJ1-2; maybe TRBD1 (6 bases). CDR1 and CDR2 from the germline V gene are SEHNR and FQNEAQ (reference sequence). V was pared by 5 bases and J by 5 bases, with 18 bases between. The CDR3 is made up of 15 amino acids. The CDR3 sequence: CASSANVGTRYGYTF. CDR3 DNA: TGTGCCAGCAGCGCCAACGTAGGGACAAGATATGGCTACACCTTC.